This T cell receptor (beta chain) was captured in a study of human T cells and chemical hapten exposure. Study-wide results and limits: Among TCRs, those above 1 in 1000 frequency were unaffected by DPC sensitization.

As the library was built, unique molecular identifiers were attached to individual cDNA molecules. In the authors' methods: Across samples, TCR counts had a median of roughly 98,000 and ranged from 23,224 to 690,600. TCRdb ran MiXCR on the reads and lists one entry per CDR3 protein. TCRdb's processing, not the authors', yielded these V and J calls. The sample carries 95,000 to 150,000 distinct CDR3 sequences, less than 10% recorded once. The germline V gene encodes CDR1 SEHNR and CDR2 FQNEAQ (reference sequence). V was shortened by 1 base and J by 9 bases, with 13 bases between the two germline ends. The CDR3 sequence is 14 residues long. A few counts support this clonotype. The antigen is unknown. Blood, whole and unfractionated, served as the source for total RNA extraction.

This TCR derives from a human donor in good health. Some clones in this sample may be carry-over from other donors' samples. The sample consisted of whole blood. The chain is built from TRBV7-9 and TRBJ2-1, with D possibly matching TRBD1 (5 bases). As DNA, the CDR3 is TGTGCCAGCAGCTTAGTTGGGGCGAAGGGTGAGCAGTTCTTC. Residues: CASSLVGAKGEQFF.